Listed below are T cell receptor beta chains from one sample, sequenced in a study of OX40 agonist ivuxolimab in advanced cancers. Libraries were prepared by immunoSEQ multiplex PCR; TCRdb keeps only in-frame clonotypes and omits some of them. The sample includes approximately 67,000 clones, less than 90% of them seen just once. Sequences were derived from CD4+ or CD8+ T cells sorted from blood, sampled in a trial of the OX40 agonist ivuxolimab. The receptors stem from an adult with an advanced solid tumor such as melanoma, head and neck, liver or kidney cancer. Both conserved end residues are part of each CDR3. The D gene is left open where the match is weak. Some rows have no size entry. The others give once, few or many, or a class for an expanded clone.

CDR3 protein: CASIQAGKYYGYTF
CDR3 DNA: TGTGCCAGTATCCAAGCGGGAAAATACTATGGCTACACCTTC
clone size: .
J gene: TRBJ1-2
V gene: TRBV19
D gene: .

CDR3 protein: CASSLGAGGTSEQFF
CDR3 DNA: TGTGCCAGCAGCTTAGGGGCTGGGGGGACTTCGGAGCAGTTCTTC
clone size: .
J gene: TRBJ2-1
V gene: TRBV11-2
D gene: .

CDR3 protein: CASSLTSGSNHEQFF
CDR3 DNA: TGCGCCAGCAGCTTAACTAGCGGGAGTAATCATGAGCAGTTCTTC
clone size: .
J gene: TRBJ2-1
V gene: TRBV5-1
D gene: TRBD2

CDR3 protein: CASSPGGRYDEQYF
CDR3 DNA: TGCGCCAGCAGCCCTGGGGGCCGATATGACGAGCAGTACTTC
clone size: .
J gene: TRBJ2-7
V gene: TRBV5-1
D gene: .

CDR3 protein: CAWSPQGRSEAFF
CDR3 DNA: TGTGCCTGGAGTCCACAGGGGAGGTCTGAAGCTTTCTTT
clone size: .
J gene: TRBJ1-1
V gene: TRBV30
D gene: TRBD1

CDR3 protein: CASRMGREGFYEQYF
CDR3 DNA: TGTGCCAGCAGGATGGGCAGAGAAGGGTTCTACGAGCAGTACTTC
clone size: .
J gene: TRBJ2-7
V gene: TRBV6-5
D gene: .

CDR3 protein: CSVGAGTGGRTEAFF
CDR3 DNA: TGCAGCGTTGGGGCCGGGACAGGGGGCCGCACTGAAGCTTTCTTT
clone size: .
J gene: TRBJ1-1
V gene: TRBV29-1
D gene: TRBD1

CDR3 protein: CASSLDSRSNYGYTF
CDR3 DNA: TGCGCCAGCAGCTTGGACTCCAGAAGCAACTATGGCTACACCTTC
clone size: .
J gene: TRBJ1-2
V gene: TRBV5-1
D gene: .

CDR3 protein: CASSLGGRITGELFF
CDR3 DNA: TGCGCCAGCAGCTTGGGAGGGCGGATCACCGGGGAGCTGTTTTTT
clone size: .
J gene: TRBJ2-2
V gene: TRBV5-1
D gene: .

CDR3 protein: CASQRGSSYEQYF
CDR3 DNA: TGTGCCAGCCAGCGGGGAAGCTCCTACGAGCAGTACTTC
clone size: few
J gene: TRBJ2-7
V gene: TRBV27
D gene: TRBD2

CDR3 protein: CASSLETSGFPSYEQYF
CDR3 DNA: TGTGCCAGCTCACTCGAGACTAGCGGGTTTCCCTCCTACGAGCAGTACTTC
clone size: .
J gene: TRBJ2-7
V gene: TRBV18
D gene: TRBD2

CDR3 protein: CASSLGVTDTQYF
CDR3 DNA: TGTGCCAGCTCACTCGGGGTGACAGATACGCAGTATTTT
clone size: .
J gene: TRBJ2-3
V gene: TRBV18
D gene: .

CDR3 protein: CASSLAGVKYNEQFF
CDR3 DNA: TGTGCCAGCAGCTTAGCCGGGGTTAAGTACAATGAGCAGTTCTTC
clone size: .
J gene: TRBJ2-1
V gene: TRBV7-6
D gene: .

CDR3 protein: CATFRQGGYGYTF
CDR3 DNA: TGTGCCACCTTCCGACAGGGCGGGTATGGCTACACCTTC
clone size: .
J gene: TRBJ1-2
V gene: TRBV27
D gene: TRBD1

CDR3 protein: CASRSTGLAGSDTQYF
CDR3 DNA: TGTGCCAGCAGGTCAACGGGACTAGCGGGATCTGATACGCAGTATTTT
clone size: .
J gene: TRBJ2-3
V gene: TRBV13
D gene: TRBD2

CDR3 protein: CASSLNQVANEQFF
CDR3 DNA: TGTGCCAGCAGCCTGAACCAGGTGGCCAATGAGCAGTTCTTC
clone size: once
J gene: TRBJ2-1
V gene: TRBV11-3
D gene: .